The 2 T cell receptor beta chains below were found in one sample sequenced in a study of blood T cells in healthy people across ages. The authors ran a second PCR of roughly 6 to 12 cycles using a sample-barcoded 5' primer and a J-beta primer mix. One entry per CDR3 protein, called by TCRdb with MiXCR from the 5' RACE reads. The profile shows some 800,000 distinct CDR3 sequences, under 45% of them singletons. Sequenced material: blood. Source of these receptors: a man aged 55 to 70 in good health.

V and J are TRBV12-3 or TRBV12-4 and TRBJ1-1; the match to TRBD1 covers 9 bases. The junction had 6 bases not matched to a gene; V was cut back by 4 bases and J by 6 bases. This CDR3 has 14 amino acids. CDR3 in DNA: TGTGCCAGCAGTTACGGGACAGGGAGGCCTGAAGCTTTCTTT. It translates to CASSYGTGRPEAFF.

In its sample, this clonotype was seen a few times. The chain employs TRBV4-3 and TRBJ2-7; no reliable D call. The CDR3 spans 15 residues. The germline CDR1 and CDR2 sequences are LGHNA and YSLEER. V was trimmed by 0 bases and J by 6 bases, leaving 15 bases between them. CDR3 residues: CASSQDRSLRAEQYF. In DNA, the CDR3 is TGCGCCAGCAGCCAAGATCGGTCCCTCCGGGCCGAGCAGTACTTC.